This T cell receptor beta chain was obtained from a study of T cell responses to AZD1222 COVID-19 vaccine. Using immunoSEQ multiplex PCR, the repertoire was profiled, and TCRdb retains in-frame clones only, with some absent. The data contain about 92,000 clones, approximately 88% of them singletons. Germline assignment: CDR1 KGHDR and CDR2 SFDVKD. The CDR3 has 12 residues. V was cut by 1 base and J by 11 bases, with 8 bases left in between. This sequence joins TRBV24-1 and TRBJ1-5, with D perhaps TRBD1 (5 bases). This clonotype was sampled from an adult in good health. The input for sequencing was peripheral blood, taken on day 0 of AZD1222 vaccination. The CDR3 reads CATSDFLGAQHF. DNA for the CDR3: TGTGCCACCAGTGATTTCCTGGGGGCCCAGCATTTT.